The 21 T cell receptor beta chains below come from one sample, sequenced in a study of shared clonotypes between healthy human individuals. TCRdb's copy holds only in-frame clones and misses some; the assay was immunoSEQ multiplex PCR. The sample includes nearly 1,000,000 clones, about three quarters of them seen just once. The source material was memory CD4+ T cells sorted from blood. The subset: CD45RA-negative fraction. These TCRs come from a man aged 18 to 30 in good health.

The V gene is TRBV5-1, the J gene TRBJ1-3; a weak D match, TRBD1 (6 bases). CDR1 and CDR2 from the germline V gene are SGHRS and YFSETQ. Trimming cost V 4 bases and J 4 bases, with 12 bases left between them. This CDR3 spans 14 amino acids. Here the CDR3 reads CASSKSGTGNTIYF. CDR3 DNA sequence: TGCGCCAGCAGCAAATCCGGGACAGGAAACACCATATATTTT.

The chain combines TRBV18 with TRBJ1-1; D not resolved. Germline CDR1 is KGHSH and CDR2 is LQKENI. Trimming took 3 bases from V and 1 from J, leaving 9 bases between them. The CDR3 is made up of 14 amino acids. CDR3 region: CASSPTRTNTEAFF. The CDR3 DNA follows: TGTGCCAGCTCACCGACGAGGACGAACACTGAAGCTTTCTTT.

As for this clone: The sample carries other DNA sequences with the same CDR3. The chain is built from TRBV27 and TRBJ2-7; 8 bases align to TRBD2. Germline V gene sequence: CDR1 MNHEY, CDR2 SMNVEV (reference sequence). The J segment lost 3 bases and the V segment lost 5 bases, leaving 3 bases of the junction unmatched. The CDR3 runs to 13 residues. CDR3 bases: TGTGCCAGCAGTCCGGGACTAGGCTACGAGCAGTACTTC. It encodes CASSPGLGYEQYF.

This chain joins TRBV7-9 and TRBJ2-5; TRBD2 aligns across 7 bases. The V gene's germline CDR1 is SEHNR and CDR2 FQNEAQ (reference sequence). This CDR3 is 11 amino acids long. CDR3 loop: CSWRGQETQYF. The CDR3 region has the DNA TGTAGTTGGCGGGGGCAAGAGACCCAGTACTTC.

V usage is TRBV2 and J usage is TRBJ2-7, with 12 bases fitting TRBD2. Germline trimming cut 6 bases from V and 2 bases from J; bases unmatched to any gene: 8. Germline V lookup: CDR1 SNHLY, CDR2 FYNNEI. The CDR3 runs 16 residues. CDR3 coding DNA: TGTGCCAGCAGGGCGGGACTAGCGGGTGGCGCCTACGAGCAGTACTTC. Its protein is CASRAGLAGGAYEQYF.

This clone was observed a few times. The gene calls are TRBV6-5 and TRBJ1-1, with TRBD1 matching over 8 bases. V trimming: 5 bases; J trimming: 3 bases; junction bases outside the gene matches: 8. The germline CDR1 and CDR2 sequences are MNHEY and SVGAGI. The CDR3 runs to 15 residues. The CDR3 reads CASSHRGGYYTEAFF. The CDR3 DNA sequence: TGTGCCAGCAGTCACAGGGGGGGTTACTACACTGAAGCTTTCTTT.

The V gene is TRBV6-1, the J gene TRBJ1-1; D is unresolved. V was clipped by 1 base and J by 5 bases, with 8 bases between them. The CDR3 loop spans 13 amino acids. Germline CDR1 is MNHNS and CDR2 is SASEGT. CDR3 sequence reads: CASSEGGKTEAFF. In DNA form, the CDR3 reads TGTGCCAGCAGTGAAGGGGGTAAAACTGAAGCTTTCTTT.

This clone was seen a handful of times. The V gene is TRBV18, the J gene TRBJ1-5; a weak D match, TRBD1 (6 bases). With 2 bases removed from V and 9 bases from J, the gap between germline ends came to 17 bases. Looked up from germline, CDR1 is KGHSH and CDR2 is LQKENI. The CDR3 is made up of 15 amino acids. The CDR3: CASSPGQTVIWPQHF. CDR3 DNA sequence: TGTGCCAGCTCACCAGGACAGACCGTAATTTGGCCCCAGCATTTT.

The V call is TRBV27, the J call TRBJ1-5; D is ambiguous. CDR3 length equals 14 residues. V was pared by 6 bases and J by 2 bases, with 11 bases between. CDR1 MNHEY and CDR2 SMNVEV come from the germline V gene (reference sequence). CDR3 region: CASRRVDGNQPQHF. In nucleotides, the CDR3 is TGTGCCAGCAGGAGGGTCGACGGCAATCAGCCCCAGCATTTT.

The chain has TRBV7-2 and TRBJ1-2; D ambiguous. V was clipped by 4 bases and J by 4 bases, with 7 bases between them. The CDR3 is 12 residues long. The germline gives CDR1 SGHTA, CDR2 FQGNSA. The DNA for the CDR3 is TGTGCCAGCAGCTGGGCCGTCTATGGCTACACCTTC. It is translated as CASSWAVYGYTF.

The chain joins TRBV28 to TRBJ1-6, with 7 bases identical to TRBD1. The CDR3 is made up of 15 amino acids. The germline CDR1 and CDR2 sequences are MDHEN and SYDVKM. Losses at the gene ends were 6 bases for V and 6 bases for J; bases not matched to a gene: 8. The CDR3 protein is CASSLTGKGNSPLHF. The CDR3 bases are TGTGCCAGCAGCTTGACAGGGAAAGGTAATTCACCCCTCCACTTT.

The V call is TRBV27, the J call TRBJ1-1; D uncertain. V was shortened by 4 bases and J by 6 bases, with 12 bases between the two germline ends. The CDR3 totals 13 residues. Germline CDR1 is MNHEY and CDR2 is SMNVEV (reference sequence). CDR3 region: CASSSPIPSEAFF. CDR3 sequence (DNA): TGTGCCAGCAGTTCACCTATACCTTCTGAAGCTTTCTTT.

The chain has TRBV11-3 and TRBJ2-3; D possibly corresponds to TRBD1 (6 bases). The CDR3 sequence is 14 residues long. V was shortened by 5 bases and J by 0 bases, with 9 bases between the two germline ends. CDR1 is SGHNT and CDR2 is YENEEA in the germline V gene. Written as DNA, the CDR3 is TGTGCCAGCAGCCTCGACAGGAGCACAGATACGCAGTATTTT. Translated: CASSLDRSTDTQYF.

The chain is built from TRBV21-1 and TRBJ1-6; the DNA was not compared with TRBD1, the D call given in the table. TRBV21-1 is a pseudogene locus. The CDR3 spans 21 residues. CDR3 protein: CASSKMEGQQISSSYNSPLHF. CDR3 sequence (DNA): TGTGCCAGCAGCAAAATGGAGGGACAGCAAATTTCGAGCTCCTATAATTCACCCCTCCACTTT.

CDR3 DNA sequence: TGTGCCAGCTCACCACCTCTAGCGGGAGGCTTAGAAGACAATGAGCAGTTCTTC. Translated: CASSPPLAGGLEDNEQFF. This rearrangement joins TRBV18 to TRBJ2-1; TRBD2 aligns across 11 bases. Germline V gives CDR1 KGHSH, CDR2 LQKENI. The CDR3 runs 18 residues. Trimming at V came to 0 bases and at J to 5 bases, leaving 9 bases not matched to a gene. The entire variable domain, with the rest obtained from reference TRBV18 and TRBJ2-1, is as follows: NAGVMQNPRHLVRRRGQEARLRCSPMKGHSHVYWYRQLPEEGLKFMVYLQKENIIDESGMPKERFSAEFPKEGPSILRIQQVVRGDSAAYFCASSPPLAGGLEDNEQFFGPGTRLTVL.

CDR3 amino acids: CASSPRAGGRADTQYF. CDR3 DNA: TGTGCCAGCAGCCCTCGGGCGGGGGGCCGCGCAGATACGCAGTATTTT. The V and J genes are TRBV7-9 and TRBJ2-3, with 8 bases identical to TRBD2. Germline V gene data show CDR1 as SEHNR and CDR2 as FQNEAQ (reference sequence). J lost 4 bases, V lost 5 bases, and 11 bases had no gene match. The length of the CDR3 is 16 residues. Full variable domain (missing parts from reference TRBV7-9 and TRBJ2-3): DTGVSQNPRHKITKRGQNVTFRCDPISEHNRLYWYRQTLGQGPEFLTYFQNEAQLEKSRLLSDRFSAERPKGSFSTLEIQRTEQGDSAMYLCASSPRAGGRADTQYFGPGTRLTVL.

In the case of this clone: This may arise from a read error, as a much more abundant clone is one base away. This CDR3 is also generated by other DNA sequences in the sample. V gene TRBV30 combines with J gene TRBJ2-5; D unclear. Germline lookup yields CDR1 GTSNPN and CDR2 SVGIG (reference sequence). Deletions cut 3 bases from V and 5 bases from J, with 19 bases between. The CDR3 is made up of 15 amino acids. The DNA of the CDR3 is TGTGCCTGGAGGACCCTAACTGGGATGAGTGAGACCCAGTACTTC. It codes for CAWRTLTGMSETQYF. Combining the CDR3 with reference TRBV30 and TRBJ2-5 gives the whole variable domain SQTIHQWPATLVQPVGSPLSLECTVEGTSNPNLYWYRQAAGRGLQLLFYSVGIGQISSEVPQNLSASRPQDRQFILSSKKLLLSDSGFYLCAWRTLTGMSETQYFGPGTRLLVL.

The J gene is TRBJ2-1, the V gene TRBV10-3; 11 nucleotides match TRBD1. This CDR3 comprises 14 residues. Germline V gene sequence: CDR1 ENHRY, CDR2 SYGVKD. With V trimmed by 10 bases and J by 8 bases, 10 bases remained unmatched. The CDR3: CATGQGVGEDEQFF. Written as DNA, the CDR3 is TGTGCCACGGGACAGGGGGTCGGTGAAGATGAGCAGTTCTTC.

This chain joins TRBV18 and TRBJ2-7, with D tentatively TRBD2 (6 bases). This CDR3 comprises 14 residues. V was shortened by 2 bases and J by 5 bases, with 13 bases between the two germline ends. Germline values: CDR1 KGHSH, CDR2 LQKENI. The CDR3 region is CASSPGTPRDEQYF. In nucleotides, the CDR3 is TGTGCCAGCTCACCAGGGACTCCCCGGGACGAGCAGTACTTC. Drawing the rest from reference TRBV18 and TRBJ2-7, the complete variable domain is NAGVMQNPRHLVRRRGQEARLRCSPMKGHSHVYWYRQLPEEGLKFMVYLQKENIIDESGMPKERFSAEFPKEGPSILRIQQVVRGDSAAYFCASSPGTPRDEQYFGPGTRLTVT.

The CDR3 DNA reads TGTGCCAGCAGCTTAGAAGGGACAGGGGGTTTGGCCCAGTACTTC. Protein product: CASSLEGTGGLAQYF. The rearrangement links TRBV7-8 to TRBJ2-5; 11 bases are shared with TRBD1. The CDR3 length is 15 residues. V was clipped by 1 base and J by 9 bases; unmatched bases: 7. The germline CDR1 and CDR2 sequences are SGHVS and FQNEAQ.

J is TRBJ1-2 and V is TRBV5-4; 10 nucleotides agree with TRBD1. V lost 3 bases and J lost 1; bases outside the gene matches: 9. Germline values: CDR1 SGHNT, CDR2 YYREEE (reference sequence). The CDR3 loop spans 17 amino acids. Here the CDR3 DNA reads TGTGCCAGCAGCTCGGGGGACAGGGGCTCCGGTAACTATGGCTACACCTTC. Translated: CASSSGDRGSGNYGYTF.